A selection of T cell receptor beta chains follows, all from one sample in a study of shared clonotypes between healthy human individuals. The table came from immunoSEQ multiplex PCR; TCRdb's copy has only in-frame clones and leaves some out. The table has about 1.5 million clones, 95% to 99% seen once; the top ten hold around 0.45%. The specimen sequenced was naive CD4+ T cells sorted from blood. These TCRs come from a man in his thirties or forties in good health. CDR3s include the opening cysteine and the closing phenylalanine or tryptophan. A D gene is named only where the DNA matches it firmly. For some rows the clone size is stated as once, few or many, or as a class when expanded; others skip it.

d_gene: TRBD1; j_gene: TRBJ1-5; v_gene: TRBV27; abundance: .; CDR3nt: TGTGCCAGCAGTTCACTCCGGGACAGATTTTTTAGGCCCCAGCATTTT; CDR3aa: CASSSLRDRFFRPQHF
d_gene: TRBD2; j_gene: TRBJ2-7; v_gene: TRBV5-4; abundance: .; CDR3nt: TGTGCCAGCAGCTTGGTAGCGGGGGGAACCTACGAGCAGTACTTC; CDR3aa: CASSLVAGGTYEQYF
d_gene: TRBD1; j_gene: TRBJ1-5; v_gene: TRBV11-2; abundance: .; CDR3nt: TGTGCCAGCAGCCAGGGACAGGGATTGGGCAATCAGCCCCAGCATTTT; CDR3aa: CASSQGQGLGNQPQHF
d_gene: .; j_gene: TRBJ1-4; v_gene: TRBV7-8; abundance: .; CDR3nt: TGTGCCAGCAGCCCGAGACGTGGGCCGCGGGATGAAAAACTGTTTTTT; CDR3aa: CASSPRRGPRDEKLFF
d_gene: .; j_gene: TRBJ2-5; v_gene: TRBV7-2; abundance: .; CDR3nt: TGTGCCAGCAGCACCTCCGGCAGGGAAGGTCCCCAGTACTTC; CDR3aa: CASSTSGREGPQYF
d_gene: .; j_gene: TRBJ2-2; v_gene: TRBV28; abundance: .; CDR3nt: TGTGCCAGCAGTTTAAGGGACCTCACTGTAGGGGAGCTGTTTTTT; CDR3aa: CASSLRDLTVGELFF
d_gene: .; j_gene: TRBJ1-2; v_gene: TRBV28; abundance: .; CDR3nt: TGTGCCAGCAGTAGCTTGGCCTGGGACTCCACCTTTTATGGCTACACCTTC; CDR3aa: CASSSLAWDSTFYGYTF
d_gene: .; j_gene: TRBJ1-1; v_gene: TRBV18; abundance: .; CDR3nt: TGTGCCAGCTCACCAAACAACGCGCGGAGAATGAACACTGAAGCTTTCTTT; CDR3aa: CASSPNNARRMNTEAFF
d_gene: .; j_gene: TRBJ2-3; v_gene: TRBV21-1; abundance: .; CDR3nt: TGTGCCAGCAGCTCTCGGGGGGGCAGGGACTGCACAGATACGCAGTATTTT; CDR3aa: CASSSRGGRDCTDTQYF
d_gene: TRBD2; j_gene: TRBJ2-7; v_gene: TRBV28; abundance: once; CDR3nt: TGTGCCAGCAAAAGCGGGAACTCCGAGCAGTACTTC; CDR3aa: CASKSGNSEQYF
d_gene: TRBD1; j_gene: TRBJ2-3; v_gene: TRBV28; abundance: .; CDR3nt: TGTGCCAGCAGCCAATTACAGGGGCGGGCAGATACGCAGTATTTT; CDR3aa: CASSQLQGRADTQYF
d_gene: .; j_gene: TRBJ2-3; v_gene: TRBV14; abundance: .; CDR3nt: TGTGCCAGCAGCCAAACCCGCTTAGGGGGTACGCAGTATTTT; CDR3aa: CASSQTRLGGTQYF
d_gene: .; j_gene: TRBJ1-3; v_gene: TRBV27; abundance: once; CDR3nt: TGTGCCAGCGCGAGGACAGCCTCTGGAAACACCATATATTTT; CDR3aa: CASARTASGNTIYF
d_gene: .; j_gene: TRBJ1-5; v_gene: TRBV30; abundance: .; CDR3nt: TGTGCCTGGAGTCCCGGTAATCAGCCCCAGCATTTT; CDR3aa: CAWSPGNQPQHF
d_gene: .; j_gene: TRBJ2-4; v_gene: TRBV2; abundance: .; CDR3nt: TGTGCCAGCAGTGCGGGGTCTAGCGTAGCCAAAAACATTCAGTACTTC; CDR3aa: CASSAGSSVAKNIQYF
d_gene: .; j_gene: TRBJ2-1; v_gene: TRBV15; abundance: .; CDR3nt: TGTGCCACCAGCAGCCGGGGGAGGGGACAGCCCTACAATGAGCAGTTCTTC; CDR3aa: CATSSRGRGQPYNEQFF
d_gene: .; j_gene: TRBJ2-7; v_gene: TRBV30; abundance: .; CDR3nt: TGTGCCTGGAGCTCTCTTCACGAGCAGTACTTC; CDR3aa: CAWSSLHEQYF
d_gene: TRBD2; j_gene: TRBJ2-7; v_gene: TRBV7-2; abundance: .; CDR3nt: TGTGCCAGCAGCCCCCATAGCGGGACAACCTACGAGCAGTACTTC; CDR3aa: CASSPHSGTTYEQYF
d_gene: .; j_gene: TRBJ1-2; v_gene: TRBV5-4; abundance: .; CDR3nt: TGTGCCAGCAGCTTGGCGCAGGGAGTAGGGTATGGCTACACCTTC; CDR3aa: CASSLAQGVGYGYTF
d_gene: .; j_gene: TRBJ2-7; v_gene: TRBV9; abundance: .; CDR3nt: TGTACCAGCAGCGTAGACCCATCCTACGAGCAGTACTTC; CDR3aa: CTSSVDPSYEQYF
d_gene: .; j_gene: TRBJ2-5; v_gene: TRBV9; abundance: .; CDR3nt: TGTGCCAGCAGCGTTTTCAGCCAAGAGACCCAGTACTTC; CDR3aa: CASSVFSQETQYF
d_gene: .; j_gene: TRBJ2-3; v_gene: TRBV12-5; abundance: .; CDR3nt: TGTGCTAGTGGTTTGGTACTCACTTTAGGTTTCGTGGCTGGGACAGATACGCAGTATTTT; CDR3aa: CASGLVLTLGFVAGTDTQYF
d_gene: .; j_gene: TRBJ2-7; v_gene: TRBV5-1; abundance: .; CDR3nt: TGCGCCAGCAGCCTTTTCGGTTACGAGCAGTACTTC; CDR3aa: CASSLFGYEQYF
d_gene: TRBD1; j_gene: TRBJ2-5; v_gene: TRBV18; abundance: .; CDR3nt: TGTGCCAGCTCACCCGGGGACAGGGGAAACCAAGAGACCCAGTACTTC; CDR3aa: CASSPGDRGNQETQYF
d_gene: TRBD1; j_gene: TRBJ1-2; v_gene: TRBV30; abundance: .; CDR3nt: TGTGCCTCCCGGGATGGGACAGTTAGTAACTATGGCTACACCTTC; CDR3aa: CASRDGTVSNYGYTF
d_gene: TRBD2; j_gene: TRBJ2-5; v_gene: TRBV14; abundance: .; CDR3nt: TGTGCCAGCAGCGTTAGCGGGGATCTTTTCCAAGAGACCCAGTACTTC; CDR3aa: CASSVSGDLFQETQYF
d_gene: .; j_gene: TRBJ2-1; v_gene: TRBV18; abundance: .; CDR3nt: TGTGCCAGCTCACCCAGAGTGGTCTACAATGAGCAGTTCTTC; CDR3aa: CASSPRVVYNEQFF
d_gene: TRBD1; j_gene: TRBJ1-5; v_gene: TRBV18; abundance: .; CDR3nt: TGTGCCAGCTCACCATCCGGACAGGGCCCCAGCGGTGGCAATCAGCCCCAGCATTTT; CDR3aa: CASSPSGQGPSGGNQPQHF
d_gene: .; j_gene: TRBJ1-5; v_gene: TRBV7-2; abundance: .; CDR3nt: TGTGCCAGCAGCTTAGTTCAGAATAGCAATCAGCCCCAGCATTTT; CDR3aa: CASSLVQNSNQPQHF